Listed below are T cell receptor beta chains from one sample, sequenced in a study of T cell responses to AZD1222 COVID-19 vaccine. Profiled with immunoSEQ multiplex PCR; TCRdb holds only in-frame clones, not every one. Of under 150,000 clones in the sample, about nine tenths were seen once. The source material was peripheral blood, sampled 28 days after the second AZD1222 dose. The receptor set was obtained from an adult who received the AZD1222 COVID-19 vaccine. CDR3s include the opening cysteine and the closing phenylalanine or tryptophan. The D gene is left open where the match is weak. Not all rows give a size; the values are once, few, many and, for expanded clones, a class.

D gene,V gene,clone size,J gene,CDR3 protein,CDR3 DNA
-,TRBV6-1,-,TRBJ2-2,CASSEVDDTSPITGELFF,TGTGCCAGCAGTGAAGTGGACGACACCAGCCCCATCACCGGGGAGCTGTTTTTT
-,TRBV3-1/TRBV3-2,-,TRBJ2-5,CASSHPDRETQYF,TGTGCCAGCAGCCACCCGGACCGAGAGACCCAGTACTTC
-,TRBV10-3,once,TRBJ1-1,CAITGKDPRMNTEAFF,TGTGCCATCACCGGGAAGGACCCCCGAATGAACACTGAAGCTTTCTTT
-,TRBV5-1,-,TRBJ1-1,CASSSSTGDTEAFF,TGCGCCAGCAGCTCGAGTACGGGCGACACTGAAGCTTTCTTT
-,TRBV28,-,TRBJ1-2,CASSLSASYGYTF,TGTGCCAGCAGTTTATCGGCCAGCTATGGCTACACCTTC
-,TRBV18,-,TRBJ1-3,CASSPRDPRNTIYF,TGTGCCAGCTCACCCCGGGACCCGAGAAACACCATATATTTT
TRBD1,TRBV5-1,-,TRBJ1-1,CASSPGQSNTEAFF,TGCGCCAGCAGCCCGGGACAGTCGAACACTGAAGCTTTCTTT
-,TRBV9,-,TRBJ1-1,CASSVDQGGWREAFF,TGTGCCAGCAGCGTAGATCAAGGGGGGTGGCGTGAAGCTTTCTTT
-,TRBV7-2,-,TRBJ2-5,CASSPVGTQYF,TGTGCCAGCAGCCCGGTAGGGACCCAGTACTTC
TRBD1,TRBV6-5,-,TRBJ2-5,CASKTGVKETQYF,TGTGCCAGCAAAACAGGGGTAAAAGAGACCCAGTACTTC
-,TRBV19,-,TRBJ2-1,CASSTPGTTNEQFF,TGTGCCAGTAGTACCCCCGGGACAACTAATGAGCAGTTCTTC
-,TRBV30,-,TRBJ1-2,CAWSVRANYGYTF,TGTGCCTGGAGTGTAAGGGCTAACTATGGCTACACCTTC
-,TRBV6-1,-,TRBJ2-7,CASSEILGRPYEQYF,TGTGCCAGCAGTGAAATCCTAGGACGACCGTACGAGCAGTACTTC
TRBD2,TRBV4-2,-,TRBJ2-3,CASSQRRGGLAVTDTQYF,TGTGCCAGCAGCCAGCGTAGGGGGGGACTAGCGGTCACAGATACGCAGTATTTT
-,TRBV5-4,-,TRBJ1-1,CASSLAGTLNTEAFF,TGTGCCAGCAGCTTGGCCGGGACATTGAACACTGAAGCTTTCTTT
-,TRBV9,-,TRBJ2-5,CASSVEGNIQETQYF,TGTGCCAGCAGCGTGGAGGGGAATATCCAAGAGACCCAGTACTTC
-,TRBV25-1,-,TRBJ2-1,CASSWDWSSYNEQFF,TGTGCCAGCAGTTGGGACTGGAGCTCCTACAATGAGCAGTTCTTC
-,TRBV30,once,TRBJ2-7,CAWSTLQGGDEQYF,TGTGCCTGGAGCACCCTACAGGGGGGGGACGAGCAGTACTTC
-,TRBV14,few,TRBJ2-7,CASSPYRTYEQYF,TGTGCCAGCAGCCCGTACAGAACCTACGAGCAGTACTTC
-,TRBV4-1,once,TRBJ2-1,CASSQDRRQTSSYNEQFF,TGCGCCAGCAGCCAAGATCGTAGGCAAACGAGCTCCTACAATGAGCAGTTCTTC
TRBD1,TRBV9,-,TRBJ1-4,CASSGQGTSLPNEKLFF,TGTGCCAGCAGCGGACAGGGTACGAGTTTACCTAATGAAAAACTGTTTTTT
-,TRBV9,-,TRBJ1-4,CASSEQTGSGEKLFF,TGTGCCAGCAGCGAGCAGACAGGAAGTGGGGAAAAACTGTTTTTT
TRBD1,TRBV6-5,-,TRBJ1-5,CASRGDRFNQPQHF,TGTGCCAGCCGGGGGGACAGATTTAATCAGCCCCAGCATTTT
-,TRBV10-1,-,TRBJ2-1,CASSGFGAGEQFF,TGCGCCAGCAGTGGATTCGGGGCAGGGGAGCAGTTCTTC
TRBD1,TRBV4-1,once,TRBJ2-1,CASSRGTGGLNEQFF,TGCGCCAGCAGCCGAGGGACAGGGGGCTTGAATGAGCAGTTCTTC
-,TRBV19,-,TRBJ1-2,CASSIREQGDYGYTF,TGTGCCAGTAGTATAAGGGAACAGGGAGACTATGGCTACACCTTC
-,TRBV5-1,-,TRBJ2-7,CASSPESGRRSYEQYF,TGCGCCAGCAGCCCGGAAAGCGGACGGCGGTCCTACGAGCAGTACTTC
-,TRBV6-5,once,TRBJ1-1,CASSHREGTEAFF,TGTGCCAGCAGTCACAGGGAGGGCACTGAAGCTTTCTTT
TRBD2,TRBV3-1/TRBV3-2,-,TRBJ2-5,CASSPTIYSGRGETQYF,TGTGCCAGCAGCCCCACAATCTATAGCGGGAGGGGGGAGACCCAGTACTTC
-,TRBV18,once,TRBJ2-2,CASSPRRTDTGELFF,TGTGCCAGCTCACCTCGGCGGACGGACACCGGGGAGCTGTTTTTT
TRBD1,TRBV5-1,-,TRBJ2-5,CASSSPGQGKTQYF,TGCGCCAGCAGCTCACCGGGACAGGGGAAGACCCAGTACTTC
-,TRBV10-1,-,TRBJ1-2,CASSDSAIREYYGYTF,TGCGCCAGCAGTGATAGCGCCATAAGGGAGTACTATGGCTACACCTTC
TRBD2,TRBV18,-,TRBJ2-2,CASSPQRGDTGELFF,TGTGCCAGCTCACCCCAGCGGGGGGACACCGGGGAGCTGTTTTTT